These 23 T cell receptor beta chains originate from one sample sequenced in a study of cytomegalovirus exposure and HLA in healthy donors. Vbeta (60) and Jbeta (13) primers were used in the PCR. Profiled with immunoSEQ multiplex PCR; TCRdb holds only in-frame clones, not every one. The sample has fewer than 130,000 clones, roughly 85% seen once. Sequenced: PBMCs. The source of these receptors is a woman between 40 and 55 years old in good health and CMV-seronegative.

The chain recombines TRBV4-1 with TRBJ1-1; tentatively, D is TRBD1 (5 bases). The CDR3 runs to 14 residues. Germline loops: CDR1 MGHRA, CDR2 YSYEKL. The V gene lost 4 bases and the J gene lost 3 bases, with 12 bases spanning the gap. The CDR3 region is CASSRGGWDTEAFF. DNA for the CDR3: TGCGCCAGCAGCCGGGGGGGGTGGGACACTGAAGCTTTCTTT.

This clone turned up a few times. V gene TRBV28 combines with J gene TRBJ2-2; D not certain. Trimming shortened V by 1 base and J by 8 bases, and 20 bases separated the two germline ends. Germline-derived CDR1 and CDR2 are MDHEN and SYDVKM. The CDR3 has 17 residues. The DNA for the CDR3 is TGTGCCAGCAGTTTATCAGTAGCCAGCCGAGTGGAGGGGGAGCTGTTTTTT. Amino acids: CASSLSVASRVEGELFF. The full variable domain, completed using reference TRBV28 and TRBJ2-2, is DVKVTQSSRYLVKRTGEKVFLECVQDMDHENMFWYRQDPGLGLRLIYFSYDVKMKEKGDIPEGYSVSREKKERFSLILESASTNQTSMYLCASSLSVASRVEGELFFGEGSRLTVL.

The rearrangement joins TRBV2 to TRBJ2-5, with TRBD1 matching 10 bases. Germline V gives CDR1 SNHLY, CDR2 FYNNEI. The CDR3 length is 14 residues. V lost 7 bases and J lost 5; bases outside the gene matches: 7. The CDR3 DNA reads TGTGCCAGCAACCCGGGACAGGGGAGCGAGACCCAGTACTTC. The encoded protein is CASNPGQGSETQYF.

In nucleotides, the CDR3 is TGTGCCAGCAGCCGCCCGACTAGCGGGGCGAACACCGGGGAGCTGTTTTTT. This codes for CASSRPTSGANTGELFF. The chain recombines TRBV11-3 with TRBJ2-2, with TRBD2 matching 11 bases. J lost 0 bases, V lost 5 bases, and 5 bases had no gene match. CDR3 length: 17 amino acids. Germline V gene sequence: CDR1 SGHNT, CDR2 YENEEA.

This clone was detected only a few times. The J gene is TRBJ2-7, the V gene TRBV29-1; no clear D. Trimming took 0 bases from V and 1 from J, leaving 7 bases between them. This CDR3 is 13 amino acids long. The germline gives CDR1 SQVTM, CDR2 ANQGSEA. CDR3 DNA: TGCAGCGTTGAAGAGGGCAGATCCTACGAGCAGTACTTC. Protein product: CSVEEGRSYEQYF.

J is TRBJ2-1 and V is TRBV10-1; possible D gene TRBD2, 5 bases. Germline V gene data show CDR1 as WNHNN and CDR2 as SYGVQD (reference sequence). The CDR3 totals 14 residues. The V gene lost 6 bases and the J gene lost 11 bases, with 20 bases spanning the gap. The CDR3 protein is CASSPQAPTIKQFF. In DNA form, the CDR3 reads TGCGCCAGCAGCCCCCAGGCGCCGACTATTAAGCAGTTCTTC.

The chain carries TRBV7-2 and TRBJ1-3; no clear D gene. The CDR3 consists of 15 residues. The ends were cut back, 5 bases at V and 0 bases at J, with 11 bases in the middle. CDR1 and CDR2 (germline): SGHTA, FQGNSA. DNA for the CDR3: TGTGCCAGCAGCCTCCTCCGCGGCTCTGGAAACACCATATATTTT. It yields the protein CASSLLRGSGNTIYF.

This chain joins TRBV7-8 and TRBJ1-1; TRBD1 might be the D (6 bases). The germline V gene encodes CDR1 SGHVS and CDR2 FQNEAQ. This CDR3 region has 15 residues. V was pared by 5 bases and J by 4 bases, with 17 bases between. The CDR3 DNA reads as TGTGCCAGCAGCAGGGATGGGGGCGAGCTCACTGAAGCTTTCTTT. This sequence encodes CASSRDGGELTEAFF.

The gene calls are TRBV30 and TRBJ1-3, with D tentatively TRBD1 (5 bases). V was clipped by 0 bases and J by 0 bases, with 9 bases between them. CDR1 is GTSNPN, CDR2 SVGIG, per germline (reference sequence). The CDR3 has 15 residues. CDR3 nucleotides: TGTGCCTGGAGTGTCCAGGGCTTCTCTGGAAACACCATATATTTT. The encoded protein is CAWSVQGFSGNTIYF. Filled out from reference TRBV30 and TRBJ1-3, the complete variable domain reads SQTIHQWPATLVQPVGSPLSLECTVEGTSNPNLYWYRQAAGRGLQLLFYSVGIGQISSEVPQNLSASRPQDRQFILSSKKLLLSDSGFYLCAWSVQGFSGNTIYFGEGSWLTVV.

V usage is TRBV18 and J usage is TRBJ2-1, with TRBD2 matching over 7 bases. J gave up 2 bases and V 3 bases, and 7 bases lay outside the gene matches. The CDR3 runs 16 residues. Germline CDR1 is KGHSH and CDR2 is LQKENI. CDR3: CASSPSVGGTYNEQFF. Here the CDR3 DNA reads TGTGCCAGCTCACCTTCTGTCGGGGGGACCTACAATGAGCAGTTCTTC.

This chain joins TRBV18 and TRBJ1-6; the D is unclear. The germline V gene encodes CDR1 KGHSH and CDR2 LQKENI. This CDR3 has 15 residues. Trimming stripped 2 bases from V and 0 bases from J, with 5 bases between. The CDR3 here is CASSPTNSYNSPLHF. The CDR3 DNA reads as TGTGCCAGCTCACCAACAAACTCCTATAATTCACCCCTCCACTTT.

This CDR3 is CAISAGRTNSPLHF. CDR3 DNA: TGTGCCATCAGCGCGGGACGAACGAATTCACCCCTCCACTTT. This chain connects TRBV10-3 to TRBJ1-6, with TRBD1 as a possible D gene (5 bases). Trimming shortened V by 6 bases and J by 7 bases, and 13 bases separated the two germline ends. This CDR3 comprises 14 residues. Germline CDR1 reads ENHRY; CDR2 reads SYGVKD.

The chain is built from TRBV19 and TRBJ1-1; 7 bases map to TRBD1. V shed 8 bases, J shed 0 bases, and the junction held 12 bases outside the gene matches. This CDR3 is built from 16 residues. Germline values: CDR1 LNHDA, CDR2 SQIVND (reference sequence). The CDR3 nucleotides read TGTGCCAGTGGGAACAGGGGACAACTCATGAACACTGAAGCTTTCTTT. Protein: CASGNRGQLMNTEAFF.

V is TRBV7-2 and J is TRBJ2-1; 9 nucleotides line up with TRBD2. Unmatched junction bases numbered 4, after V lost 4 bases and J lost 3 bases. CDR3 length: 15 amino acids. The germline CDR1 and CDR2 sequences are SGHTA and FQGNSA. The CDR3 nucleotides are TGTGCCAGCAGCTCTCGTAGCGGGGGCTACAATGAGCAGTTCTTC. It specifies CASSSRSGGYNEQFF.

V usage is TRBV7-2 and J usage is TRBJ2-1; D ambiguous. The germline CDR1 and CDR2 sequences are SGHTA and FQGNSA. The CDR3 consists of 16 residues. V was clipped by 5 bases and J by 4 bases, with 18 bases between them. The CDR3 DNA reads as TGTGCCAGCAGCCGCGCGGCTAACTTAATGTACAATGAGCAGTTCTTC. Amino acid sequence: CASSRAANLMYNEQFF.

This chain uses TRBV5-4 with TRBJ2-2, with 7 bases aligning to TRBD2. Trimming took 2 bases from V and 3 from J; bases not matched to a gene: 4. The germline V gene has CDR1 SGHNT and CDR2 YYREEE (reference sequence). The CDR3 runs to 15 residues. The CDR3 protein is CASSLRLADTGELFF. The CDR3 bases are TGTGCCAGCAGCTTAAGACTAGCAGACACCGGGGAGCTGTTTTTT.

The chain uses TRBV19 and TRBJ2-3; 7 bases map to TRBD2. This CDR3 is built from 16 residues. Germline CDR1 reads LNHDA; CDR2 reads SQIVND (reference sequence). Trimming cost V 6 bases and J 6 bases; bases outside gene matches: 15. This chain's CDR3 is CASSPGGKGVWDTQYF. The CDR3 DNA follows: TGTGCCAGTAGCCCCGGGGGGAAAGGGGTTTGGGATACGCAGTATTTT.

The V gene is TRBV7-2, the J gene TRBJ2-1; 9 bases match TRBD1. The CDR3 has 15 amino acids. After removal of 3 bases from V and 2 bases from J, the junction contained 2 bases not matched to a gene. The V gene's germline CDR1 is SGHTA and CDR2 FQGNSA. CDR3 in DNA: TGTGCCAGCAGCTTGGGGACAGGGACCTACAATGAGCAGTTCTTC. Its translation is CASSLGTGTYNEQFF.

The chain joins TRBV29-1 to TRBJ1-1; 7 bases agree with TRBD1. The junction had 14 bases not matched to a gene; V was cut back by 7 bases and J by 12 bases. There are 12 residues in the CDR3. Germline-derived CDR1 and CDR2 are SQVTM and ANQGSEA. The DNA of the CDR3 is TGCAGCGCCTGGGGGGTGAGGGGGCTGACTTTCTTT. Its protein product is CSAWGVRGLTFF.

The chain employs TRBV7-2 and TRBJ2-1; D call uncertain. V lost 3 bases and J 3 bases, leaving 12 bases between the germline ends. The CDR3 consists of 15 residues. The germline gives CDR1 SGHTA, CDR2 FQGNSA. DNA for the CDR3: TGTGCCAGCAGCTTTCAGGTGGCTTACTACAATGAGCAGTTCTTC. Its translation is CASSFQVAYYNEQFF.

The V gene is TRBV30, the J gene TRBJ1-3; 7 bases map to TRBD1. The germline gives CDR1 GTSNPN, CDR2 SVGIG (reference sequence). The trim removed 1 base at V and 0 bases at J, leaving 0 bases unmatched. The CDR3 loop spans 14 amino acids. In DNA form, the CDR3 reads TGTGCCTGGAGTGGGGACAGCTCTGGAAACACCATATATTTT. Encoded protein: CAWSGDSSGNTIYF.

The chain has TRBV30 and TRBJ1-2; tentative D call: TRBD1 (6 bases). The CDR3 totals 14 residues. V lost 3 bases to trimming and J lost 1 base, with 12 bases between them. Germline V gives CDR1 GTSNPN, CDR2 SVGIG (reference sequence). The DNA of the CDR3 is TGTGCCTGGAGCGGGGACACCCGTAACTATGGCTACACCTTC. It specifies CAWSGDTRNYGYTF.

Here the CDR3 DNA reads TGTGCCAGCAGTTTTGGAGCGGGAGATAAATTAGAGCAGTTCTTC. This sequence encodes CASSFGAGDKLEQFF. The chain links TRBV27 to TRBJ2-1; 8 bases fit TRBD2. The V segment lost 3 bases and the J segment 10 bases; nucleotides outside the gene matches: 11. The germline V gene encodes CDR1 MNHEY and CDR2 SMNVEV (reference sequence). This CDR3 region has 15 residues.